The source of this T cell receptor beta chain is a study of blood T cell repertoires in COVID-19. The sample holds one count of this clone. V lost 5 bases, J lost 5 bases, and 9 bases lay in between. The V gene's germline CDR1 is SGHAT and CDR2 FQNNGV. The CDR3 consists of 13 residues. This table comes from immunoSEQ multiplex PCR, and its TCRdb copy is limited to in-frame clones, with some not included. The sample consists of a few hundred thousand clones, about 91% of them appearing once. This chain links TRBV11-2 with TRBJ2-2; D perhaps matches TRBD2 (6 bases). The clonotype originates from a person aged 18-30 years with COVID-19, enrolled during active disease. Sequenced sample: peripheral blood. The CDR3 reads CASSTGGTGELFF. CDR3 DNA sequence: TGTGCCAGCAGCACTGGGGGGACCGGGGAGCTGTTTTTT.